One sample yielded the 5 T cell receptor beta chains listed below, sequenced in a study of patients and donors after allogeneic stem cell transplantation. TCRdb reprocessed the RT-PCR reads via MiXCR and lists one record per CDR3 protein. The sample contains roughly 940,000 distinct CDR3 sequences, roughly 18% of which appear only once. The specimen sequenced was blood, either unsorted or a sorted T cell fraction (not recorded which). The receptors come from a human donor who was either an allogeneic HSCT recipient or a stem cell or donor lymphocyte infusion donor (not recorded which). It is not recorded whose cells these are; they may come from a transplant donor.

CDR3 DNA: TGTGCCAGCAGTTTCGTCGACAGCTACGAGCAGTACTTC. Amino acids: CASSFVDSYEQYF. V and J are TRBV12-3 or TRBV12-4 and TRBJ2-7, with TRBD1 as a possible D gene (5 bases). The length of the CDR3 is 13 residues. V lost 3 bases and J lost 3, with 9 bases in between.

This clonotype was seen many times. The chain couples TRBV20-1 to TRBJ1-5, with D possibly TRBD1 on 5 matching bases. This CDR3 has 14 residues. V lost 4 bases and J 5 bases, leaving 15 bases between the germline ends. Germline assignment: CDR1 DFQATT and CDR2 SNEGSKA (reference sequence). The CDR3, as DNA: TGCAGTGCTATAAGGGGCTCAATAGATCAGCCCCAGCATTTT. Amino acid sequence: CSAIRGSIDQPQHF.

This clonotype is a singleton in its sample. The genes are TRBV15 and TRBJ1-1; TRBD1 is a possible D gene (6 bases). The V gene lost 5 bases and the J gene lost 4 bases, with 14 bases spanning the gap. The CDR3 runs 14 residues. The germline V gene encodes CDR1 LNHNV and CDR2 YYDKDF (reference sequence). The CDR3 DNA is TGTGCCACCAGCCTCAACAGGGCGGGCACTGAAGCTTTCTTT. Translated, it gives CATSLNRAGTEAFF.

This clonotype was observed a handful of times. The chain has TRBV12-3 or TRBV12-4 and TRBJ1-1, with D uncertain. Trimming took 7 bases from V and 0 from J, leaving 12 bases between them. The length of the CDR3 is 14 residues. The CDR3 sequence is CASIQQLMNTEAFF. The CDR3 DNA follows: TGTGCCAGCATTCAGCAGCTTATGAACACTGAAGCTTTCTTT.

The V and J genes are TRBV6-5 and TRBJ2-1; D might be TRBD2 (6 bases). In germline, CDR1 is MNHEY, CDR2 SVGAGI. This CDR3 comprises 15 residues. Trimming cost V 2 bases and J 0 bases, with 8 bases left between them. The CDR3 bases are TGTGCCAGCAGTTACGGGAGGACCTCCTACAATGAGCAGTTCTTC. This gives the protein CASSYGRTSYNEQFF.